Each of the 20 T cell receptor beta chains below was sequenced from the same sample in a study of human T cells and chemical hapten exposure. Library construction involved attaching unique molecular identifiers to individual cDNA molecules, which allowed quantitative, reproducible TCR counting. From the reads, TCRdb called clonotypes with MiXCR, one entry per CDR3 protein. The table shows around 120,000 distinct CDR3 sequences, with around 8.5% occurring only once. The authors extracted total RNA from unfractionated whole blood. The sequenced material came from whole blood. Source of these receptors: a human donor in good health. Some clones in this sample may be carry-over from other donors' samples.

This clonotype was picked up many times. The gene calls are TRBV11-2 and TRBJ1-6; D remains ambiguous. The CDR3 consists of 14 residues. CDR1 SGHAT and CDR2 FQNNGV come from the germline V gene. V was shortened by 6 bases and J by 7 bases, with 13 bases between the two germline ends. The CDR3 DNA sequence: TGTGCCAGCAGTGAGGACTGGGCAAATTCACCCCTCCACTTT. It codes for CASSEDWANSPLHF. The whole variable domain, filled in from reference TRBV11-2 and TRBJ1-6, reads EAGVAQSPRYKIIEKRQSVAFWCNPISGHATLYWYQQILGQGPKLLIQFQNNGVVDDSQLPKDRFSAERLKGVDSTLKIQPAKLEDSAVYLCASSEDWANSPLHFGNGTRLTVT.

This clonotype appeared a few times. CDR3 sequence reads: CASSLTSATNEKLFF. In nucleotides, the CDR3 is TGTGCCAGCAGCTTGACATCTGCAACTAATGAAAAACTGTTTTTT. The rearrangement joins TRBV7-8 to TRBJ1-4; no reliable D call. The CDR3 runs 15 residues. Germline-derived CDR1 and CDR2 are SGHVS and FQNEAQ. With 3 bases removed from V and 0 bases from J, the gap between germline ends came to 8 bases.

This clonotype was counted ten times or more. This chain joins TRBV5-6 and TRBJ1-5; D unclear. This CDR3 has 12 amino acids. CDR1 SGHDT and CDR2 YYEEEE come from the germline V gene. The V end lost 1 base, the J end lost 7 bases, and 6 bases lay between the germline ends. The CDR3: CASSLNEQPQHF. The CDR3 nucleotides are TGTGCCAGCAGCTTGAATGAACAGCCCCAGCATTTT.

This clonotype was recorded many times. This rearrangement joins TRBV19 to TRBJ2-7, with TRBD1 matching over 9 bases. CDR3 length: 15 amino acids. Trimming took 3 bases from V and 3 from J; bases not matched to a gene: 6. Germline CDR1 and CDR2: LNHDA and SQIVND (reference sequence). The CDR3 here is CASSISGTGHYEQYF. For the CDR3, the DNA is TGTGCCAGTAGTATCTCCGGGACAGGGCACTACGAGCAGTACTTC.

This clonotype was seen many times. The rearrangement joins TRBV7-2 to TRBJ1-6; TRBD1 matches at 7 bases. CDR3 size: 18 residues. Germline V gives CDR1 SGHTA, CDR2 FQGNSA. Trimming removed 5 bases from V and 3 bases from J; junction bases left unmatched: 13. The CDR3, as DNA: TGTGCCAGCAGCCCCAGGATTGCGGGACAGTACTATAATTCACCCCTCCACTTT. It specifies CASSPRIAGQYYNSPLHF.

J is TRBJ1-1 and V is TRBV5-1; a possible D gene is TRBD1 (5 bases). CDR1 and CDR2 from the germline V gene are SGHRS and YFSETQ. CDR3 length: 16 amino acids. V lost 1 base and J 2 bases, leaving 15 bases between the germline ends. CDR3 sequence reads: CASSLRPGTVNTEAFF. Here the CDR3 DNA reads TGCGCCAGCAGCTTGCGGCCGGGGACGGTAAACACTGAAGCTTTCTTT.

By its share, this clonotype is medium-sized. The V call is TRBV7-2, the J call TRBJ1-2; 8 nucleotides agree with TRBD1. V shed 5 bases, J shed 8 bases, and the junction held 10 bases outside the gene matches. CDR3 length: 14 residues. Germline V gives CDR1 SGHTA, CDR2 FQGNSA. Here the CDR3 reads CASSTPGGFWGYTF. The CDR3 DNA sequence: TGTGCCAGCAGCACTCCAGGGGGCTTTTGGGGCTACACCTTC.

This clonotype turned up a few times. The chain carries TRBV14 and TRBJ2-7; 8 bases are a match to TRBD1. CDR1 SGHDN and CDR2 FVKESK come from the germline V gene. Trimming took 1 base from V and 3 from J; bases not matched to a gene: 5. The CDR3 is 15 residues long. The CDR3 bases are TGTGCCAGCAGCCAAGTTCCAGGGGGCAGCTACGAGCAGTACTTC. This encodes CASSQVPGGSYEQYF.

This clonotype came up many times. The rearrangement joins TRBV12-3 or TRBV12-4 to TRBJ2-3; D remains unclear. The CDR3 loop spans 13 amino acids. V was shortened by 2 bases and J by 0 bases, with 3 bases between the two germline ends. The CDR3 sequence is CASSLSSTDTQYF. CDR3 sequence (DNA): TGTGCCAGCAGTTTATCCAGCACAGATACGCAGTATTTT.

This clonotype was found many times. The DNA for the CDR3 is TGTGCCAGCAGCCCAAATTGGGGGCCAGATACGCAGTATTTT. Its protein product is CASSPNWGPDTQYF. V usage is TRBV6-2 or TRBV6-3 and J usage is TRBJ2-3, with a possible D match to TRBD1 (6 bases). Germline-derived CDR1 and CDR2 are MNHEY and SVGEGT. This CDR3 has 14 residues. The V and J ends lost 6 bases and 4 bases respectively, with 14 bases between them.

This chain uses TRBV19 with TRBJ2-7, with TRBD1 matching 10 bases. Germline V lookup: CDR1 LNHDA, CDR2 SQIVND (reference sequence). V dropped 5 bases and J dropped 2; count of bases not matched to a gene: 6. This CDR3 has 15 amino acids. The CDR3 region has the DNA TGTGCCAGTAGTTTCGGACAGGGGGGAGCCTACGAGCAGTACTTC. It encodes CASSFGQGGAYEQYF. The full variable domain, completed using reference TRBV19 and TRBJ2-7, is DGGITQSPKYLFRKEGQNVTLSCEQNLNHDAMYWYRQDPGQGLRLIYYSQIVNDFQKGDIAEGYSVSREKKESFPLTVTSAQKNPTAFYLCASSFGQGGAYEQYFGPGTRLTVT.

This clonotype was picked up many times. V gene TRBV27 combines with J gene TRBJ2-7; 9 nucleotides agree with TRBD1. This CDR3 is built from 14 residues. Per the germline V gene, CDR1 is MNHEY and CDR2 is SMNVEV (reference sequence). J lost 3 bases, V lost 6 bases, and 6 bases had no gene match. The chain's CDR3 is CASSGQGRYYEQYF. The CDR3 nucleotides read TGTGCCAGCAGCGGACAGGGGCGTTACTACGAGCAGTACTTC.

This clonotype has only a few counts. This chain links TRBV20-1 with TRBJ2-5, with D possibly being TRBD1 (7 bases). Germline lookup yields CDR1 DFQATT and CDR2 SNEGSKA (reference sequence). This CDR3 spans 14 amino acids. V shed 3 bases and J shed 2 bases, with 13 bases lying between them. The CDR3 nucleotides read TGCAGTGCTAGGGCGGGACAGCCACAAGAGACCCAGTACTTC. The encoded protein is CSARAGQPQETQYF.

The sample holds a few counts of this clonotype. This sequence joins TRBV7-2 and TRBJ1-3; D is undetermined. This CDR3 has 16 residues. The V end was cut by 1 base, the J end by 0 bases, with 10 bases between. Germline V lookup: CDR1 SGHTA, CDR2 FQGNSA. The CDR3 region has the DNA TGTGCCAGCAGCTTAGTTCGTCCAGACTCTGGAAACACCATATATTTT. It translates to CASSLVRPDSGNTIYF.

This clonotype was counted ten times or more. The gene calls are TRBV12-3 or TRBV12-4 and TRBJ1-4, with 9 nucleotides matching TRBD1. The CDR3 has 15 amino acids. The V gene end was trimmed by 3 bases and the J gene end by 11 bases; junction bases not matched to a gene: 10. CDR3: CASSFDGTGSGKLFF. In DNA, the CDR3 is TGTGCCAGCAGTTTTGATGGGACAGGGTCGGGGAAACTGTTTTTT.

The rearrangement links TRBV20-1 to TRBJ2-4; TRBD2 aligns across 7 bases. The CDR3 loop spans 15 amino acids. J gave up 0 bases and V 6 bases, and 8 bases lay outside the gene matches. Germline V lookup: CDR1 DFQATT, CDR2 SNEGSKA (reference sequence). CDR3 amino acids: CSAPPAGLAKNIQYF. DNA for the CDR3: TGCAGTGCCCCCCCAGCGGGACTAGCCAAAAACATTCAGTACTTC.

The sample holds many counts of this clonotype. This chain joins TRBV6-2 or TRBV6-3 and TRBJ2-2; D call uncertain. The CDR3 totals 15 residues. Germline-derived CDR1 and CDR2 are MNHEY and SVGEGT. Trimming took 2 bases from V and 1 from J, leaving 8 bases between them. The CDR3 here is CASSYRHLNTGELFF. CDR3 in DNA: TGTGCCAGCAGTTACCGGCACCTGAACACCGGGGAGCTGTTTTTT.

CDR3 protein: CASSEYPGTLPYNEQFF. DNA of the CDR3: TGTGCCAGCAGCGAGTACCCCGGGACCCTCCCCTACAATGAGCAGTTCTTC. The J gene is TRBJ2-1, the V gene TRBV6-1; D is tentatively TRBD1 or TRBD2 (5 bases each). The CDR3 spans 17 residues. The germline CDR1 and CDR2 sequences are MNHNS and SASEGT. V was trimmed by 6 bases and J by 2 bases, leaving 20 bases between them.

This clonotype was seen repeatedly, ten times or more. As DNA, the CDR3 is TGTGCCAGCAGCCAAGACGAGGAGAGGCGAGGTGGTGAGCAGTTCTTC. This gives the protein CASSQDEERRGGEQFF. This chain links TRBV4-2 with TRBJ2-1; D is uncertain. The CDR3 is 16 residues long. Germline CDR1 LGHNA, CDR2 YNFKEQ. Trimming left V 0 bases short and J 9 bases short, with 18 bases between.

This clonotype was counted between two and nine times. This sequence joins TRBV5-1 and TRBJ1-6; D ambiguous. Trimming pared 1 base from V and 4 bases from J, leaving 15 bases between. This CDR3 comprises 17 residues. CDR1 and CDR2 (germline): SGHRS, YFSETQ. CDR3 protein: CASSLNPGLGYNSPLHF. The CDR3 DNA follows: TGCGCCAGCAGCTTGAACCCGGGTTTGGGGTATAATTCACCCCTCCACTTT. The variable domain in full, with the rest retrieved from reference TRBV5-1 and TRBJ1-6, is KAGVTQTPRYLIKTRGQQVTLSCSPISGHRSVSWYQQTPGQGLQFLFEYFSETQRNKGNFPGRFSGRQFSNSRSEMNVSTLELGDSALYLCASSLNPGLGYNSPLHFGNGTRLTVT.